Listed below are T cell receptor beta chains from one sample, sequenced in a study of blood T cell repertoires in COVID-19. Measured with immunoSEQ multiplex PCR; TCRdb has only the in-frame clones, and not every one. The table shows 400,000 to 550,000 clones, with 87% occurring only once. The material sequenced was PBMCs or T cells enriched from blood (not recorded which). Receptor source: a woman younger than 30 with acute COVID-19. CDR3s include the opening cysteine and the closing phenylalanine or tryptophan. Each record gives: V gene, CDR3 protein.

>TRBV5-6
CASSLEAGGSYEQYF
>TRBV19
CASSIARGQETQYF
>TRBV9
CASSVGGLAIAGELFF
>TRBV30
CAGRHRGEKLFF
>TRBV28
CASSLGLAGGPGGTQYF
>TRBV2
CASSPRGLSQPQHF
>TRBV2
CASVAGVFDTQYF
>TRBV10-3
CAISGLAGETDTQYF
>TRBV28
CASSLDGPDNEQYF
>TRBV27
CASSPRQAIYNEQFF
>TRBV2
CASSASGEAFF
>TRBV7-2
CASRPSGGGHEQYF
>TRBV6-4
CASSVSGTGEFEQYF
>TRBV6-2/TRBV6-3
CASSTGQENQPQHF
>TRBV29-1
CSVGTGGADTQYF
>TRBV20-1
CSASGVGLAGVTGELFF
>TRBV6-4
CASSETGGSYSPLHF
>TRBV6-5
CASSYPPRGGRTEAFF
>TRBV3-1/TRBV3-2
CASSQSTWNTIYF
>TRBV7-6
CASSPRTSGNEQFF
>TRBV11-1
CASSSNNEQFF
>TRBV28
CASSWDRGGQPQHF
>TRBV27
CASRAGHMGNEQFF
>TRBV5-6
CASSFPTGTRDGGYTF
>TRBV10-1
CASSEGTANEKLFF
>TRBV11-2
CASSLVSDRETGELFF
>TRBV5-4
CASRQMTGTSGRVYNEQFF
>TRBV10-3
CAISVQGATYEQYF
>TRBV6-8
CATKLREGLWETQYF
>TRBV28
CASSWTGVGQPQHF
>TRBV28
CASSFNQGLSGYTF
>TRBV27
CASSPDGENTEAFF
>TRBV5-1
CASRQVGQGYTDTQYF
>TRBV18
CASSTGQGGQPQHF
>TRBV18
CASSPTTGGVDTIYF
>TRBV28
CASSLAPRGDGGANVLTF
>TRBV9
CASSVGTGGQPQHF
>TRBV9
CASSWGQGANYGYTF
>TRBV5-5
CASSLVGTGTDTQYF
>TRBV28
CASSLGRASYEQYF
>TRBV7-9
CASSQTGGGYGYTF
>TRBV7-3
CASSVHRGTEAFF
>TRBV4-3
CASSQDLSGTYGYTF
>TRBV28
CASTPWGGDYGYTF